This T cell receptor beta chain was captured by sequencing in a study of post-analysis software for immune sequencing data. Study as a whole: Relapsing-remitting, secondary progressive and progressive-relapsing forms of multiple sclerosis all featured among disease courses. Overall study results and limits: Relative to controls, patients had several TRBV segments at higher frequency, with TRBV5-6, TRBV5-1 and TRBV20-1 among these.

CDR1 is SQVTM, CDR2 ANQGSEA, per germline. CDR3 length: 14 residues. Unique molecular identifiers had been added to the TCR beta cDNA libraries. TCRdb re-derived calls from the PCR reads in MiXCR, one entry per CDR3 protein. The sample consists of 400,000 to 500,000 distinct CDR3 sequences, approximately 37% of them appearing once. This clonotype was observed a few times. Its antigen is unidentified. This TCR derives from a girl between 2 and 10 years old with multiple sclerosis. The chain links TRBV29-1 to TRBJ2-4; 8 positions match TRBD1. The J call may be in error: the DNA end matches TRBJ2-7 better. The sample taken for sequencing was blood. The DNA for the CDR3 is TGCAGCGTTGTTTCGACAGGGGATAACTACGAGCAGTACTTC. This encodes CSVVSTGDNYEQYF.